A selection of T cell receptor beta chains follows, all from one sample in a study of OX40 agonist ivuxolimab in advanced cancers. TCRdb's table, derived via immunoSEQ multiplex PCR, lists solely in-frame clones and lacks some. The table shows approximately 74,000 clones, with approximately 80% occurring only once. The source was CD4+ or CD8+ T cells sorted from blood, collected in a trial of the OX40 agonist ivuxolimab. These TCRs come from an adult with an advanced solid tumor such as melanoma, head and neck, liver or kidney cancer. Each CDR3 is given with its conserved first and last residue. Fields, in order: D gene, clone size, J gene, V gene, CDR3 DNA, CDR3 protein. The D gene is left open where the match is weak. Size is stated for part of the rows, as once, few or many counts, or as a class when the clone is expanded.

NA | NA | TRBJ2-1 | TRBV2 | TGTGCCAGCAGTGCTACGGGTAGCTCCTACAATGAGCAGTTCTTC | CASSATGSSYNEQFF
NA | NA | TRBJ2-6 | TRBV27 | TGTGCCAGCGGGTCTGGGGCCAACGTCCTGACTTTC | CASGSGANVLTF
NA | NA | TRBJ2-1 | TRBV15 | TGTGCCACCGGCTTCCGGGCTTCCTACAATGAGCAGTTCTTC | CATGFRASYNEQFF
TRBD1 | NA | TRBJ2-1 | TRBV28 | TGTGCCAGCAGCCCGGGACAGGGGAGTTACAATGAGCAGTTCTTC | CASSPGQGSYNEQFF
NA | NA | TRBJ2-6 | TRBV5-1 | TGCGCCAGCAGCTTGGCTCCAGGGTTGGCTGGGGCCAACGTCCTGACTTTC | CASSLAPGLAGANVLTF
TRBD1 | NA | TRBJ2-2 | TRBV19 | TGTGCCAGTAGCGGTTACAGAGCAGGGGGCGCTTCGGGGGAGCTGTTTTTT | CASSGYRAGGASGELFF
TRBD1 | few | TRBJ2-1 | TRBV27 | TGTGCCAGCAGTTTATTTGGGACAGGGGGTCCCTACAATGAGCAGTTCTTC | CASSLFGTGGPYNEQFF
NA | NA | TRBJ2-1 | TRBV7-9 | TGTGCCAGCAGCTTTTTATATCCGGGCAATGAGCAGTTCTTC | CASSFLYPGNEQFF
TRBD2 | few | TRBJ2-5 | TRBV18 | TGTGCCAGCTCACCCGGGACTAGACAAGAGACCCAGTACTTC | CASSPGTRQETQYF
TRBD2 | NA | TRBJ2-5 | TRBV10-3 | TGTGCCATCAGTGGGATTCTAGCGGGAGAGACCCAGTACTTC | CAISGILAGETQYF
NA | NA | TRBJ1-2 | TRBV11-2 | TGTGCCAGCAGCTCTCAGTTAGTTAACTATGGCTACACCTTC | CASSSQLVNYGYTF
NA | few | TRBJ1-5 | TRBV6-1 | TGTGCCAGCAGTGAAGGAAATCAGCCCCAGCATTTT | CASSEGNQPQHF
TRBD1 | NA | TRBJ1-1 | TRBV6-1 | TGTGCCAGCAGCACCGGGACAGGGAACACTGAAGCTTTCTTT | CASSTGTGNTEAFF
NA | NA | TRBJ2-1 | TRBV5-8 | TGTGCCAGCAGCGTGGCTAACTCCTACAATGAGCAGTTCTTC | CASSVANSYNEQFF
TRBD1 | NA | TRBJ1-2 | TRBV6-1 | TGTGCCAGCAGTGAAGGTTGGGGACAGCACTATGGCTACACCTTC | CASSEGWGQHYGYTF
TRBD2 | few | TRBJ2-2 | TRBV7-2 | TGTGCCAGCAGAAATAGCGGGGGGGTAACCGGGGAGCTGTTTTTT | CASRNSGGVTGELFF
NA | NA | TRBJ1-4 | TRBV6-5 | TGTGCCAGCAGTTACCACGGAGCAACTAATGAAAAACTGTTTTTT | CASSYHGATNEKLFF
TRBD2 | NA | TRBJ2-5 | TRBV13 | TGTGCCAGCAGCTTATTACTAGCGGGAAGAGAGACCCAGTACTTC | CASSLLLAGRETQYF
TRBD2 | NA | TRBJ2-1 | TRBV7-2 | TGTGCCAGCAGCTTAGTTTGGCGGGAGTACAATGAGCAGTTCTTC | CASSLVWREYNEQFF
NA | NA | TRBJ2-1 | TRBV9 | TGTGCCAGCAGCGTAGCTACAGGGATCACAATGAAGGAGCAGTTCTTC | CASSVATGITMKEQFF
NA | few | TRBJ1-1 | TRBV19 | TGTGCCAGTAGTATTGTCGGGGAGTCGGTTGAAGCTTTCTTT | CASSIVGESVEAFF